A selection of T cell receptor beta chains follows, all from one sample in a study of OX40 agonist ivuxolimab in advanced cancers. Clones were sequenced by immunoSEQ multiplex PCR, and TCRdb holds only the in-frame ones, with some missing. The sample carries around 100,000 clones, 70% to 90% recorded once. This specimen consisted of CD4+ or CD8+ T cells sorted from blood, obtained in a trial of the OX40 agonist ivuxolimab. The receptors come from an adult with an advanced solid tumor such as melanoma, head and neck, liver or kidney cancer. Both conserved end residues are trimmed from each CDR3. A D gene is named only where the DNA matches it firmly.

d_call	v_call	j_call	cdr3_length	cdr3_aa
TRBD1	TRBV5-1	TRBJ2-7	13	ASSLGGQGIYEQY
-	TRBV9	TRBJ1-3	13	ASSTLDYSGNTIY
-	TRBV6-6	TRBJ1-6	11	ASSYSYSSPLH
-	TRBV15	TRBJ2-2	11	ATSRDRAGELF
-	TRBV11-3	TRBJ2-3	11	ASSSLVGDTQY
TRBD1	TRBV4-1	TRBJ1-2	13	ASSPLGQSNYGYT
-	TRBV29-1	TRBJ1-2	10	SVERQNYGYT
TRBD2	TRBV7-2	TRBJ2-2	15	ASSPVRAGGRPGELF
-	TRBV19	TRBJ1-1	12	ASSKTAENTEAF
-	TRBV28	TRBJ2-7	10	ATLGMGFEQY
-	TRBV27	TRBJ1-3	11	ASTANPGNTIY
-	TRBV30	TRBJ2-7	13	AWRGRLGPTTEQY
-	TRBV7-6	TRBJ2-5	12	ASSFGGGQETQY
-	TRBV7-2	TRBJ2-3	13	ASSVGGHNTDTQY
TRBD2	TRBV7-7	TRBJ2-3	13	ASSLGLASTDTQY
TRBD1	TRBV30	TRBJ1-5	13	AWSDGTGNNQPQH
-	TRBV6-1	TRBJ1-6	14	ASSVRVTSYNSPLH
TRBD1	TRBV5-1	TRBJ1-1	14	ASSPRGGGHGRSAF
-	TRBV11-2	TRBJ2-2	8	ATQGGELF
TRBD1	TRBV13	TRBJ1-2	13	ASSSRTGDKYGYT
-	TRBV19	TRBJ1-1	11	ASSINFGTEAF
TRBD2	TRBV19	TRBJ2-2	12	ASTRGGSSGELF
TRBD1	TRBV6-1	TRBJ1-5	13	ASSAGDRGRQPQH
TRBD2	TRBV6-1	TRBJ2-7	11	ASSVKAGSEQY
TRBD1	TRBV5-1	TRBJ1-2	12	ASSRQGARESYT
TRBD2	TRBV11-3	TRBJ2-1	14	ASSHRLAGGPVEQF
TRBD1	TRBV4-1	TRBJ1-6	15	ASSQGQGSSYNSPLH
TRBD1	TRBV13	TRBJ2-2	15	ASSSPTGGPNTGELF
TRBD1	TRBV5-1	TRBJ2-5	14	ASSGTGGSVRETQY
TRBD1	TRBV6-6	TRBJ2-1	14	ASSYSTGAVSNEQF
TRBD1	TRBV5-1	TRBJ2-1	13	ASSLGTGYYNEQF
TRBD1	TRBV4-2	TRBJ1-1	13	ASSQGTGTVTEAF
TRBD1	TRBV5-1	TRBJ1-2	14	ASSLAVGQGTDGYT
-	TRBV11-1	TRBJ1-1	11	ASSLGGGSEAF
TRBD2	TRBV5-4	TRBJ2-5	14	ASSSPGGGRRETQY
TRBD1	TRBV5-1	TRBJ1-1	12	ASSSGQGNTEAF
-	TRBV28	TRBJ1-4	12	ASSSPGLNEKLF
-	TRBV19	TRBJ1-1	11	ASSIGGNTEAF
-	TRBV18	TRBJ1-5	13	ASSPPRGSNQPQH
-	TRBV27	TRBJ2-1	11	ASSPGIYNEQF
TRBD1	TRBV19	TRBJ2-2	14	ASSYTGGPATGELF
TRBD2	TRBV6-6	TRBJ2-1	11	ASRDYPHNEQF
TRBD1	TRBV19	TRBJ1-2	12	ASRPGGENFGYT
TRBD2	TRBV19	TRBJ2-3	13	ASMSSGGPTDTQY
-	TRBV11-2	TRBJ2-2	12	ASSLESGSGELF
-	TRBV5-4	TRBJ2-2	13	ASSSGTPNTGELF